The present entry profiles one TCR beta chain with its context. Its cognate antigen is unknown. This specimen belongs to a study of shared clonotypes between healthy human individuals. About the research overall: Three plates were used per donor for CD4 naive, three for CD4 memory, two for CD8 naive and one for CD8 memory.

This CDR3 contains 15 residues. The J segment lost 9 bases and the V segment lost 3 bases, leaving 11 bases of the junction unmatched. CDR1 and CDR2 from the germline V gene are SGHRS and YFSETQ. Broader study findings: Since donors were few, the genetic and exposure-history diversity represented was limited. The sharing of 4.5% to 5% of naive CD4 clonotypes was seen across a handful of donors. Estimated richness values were generally larger in naive subsets than in memory subsets.

Assay used: immunoSEQ multiplex PCR; TCRdb lists only in-frame clones, some missing. The repertoire holds fewer than 350,000 clones, with roughly 84% as singletons. The rearrangement joins TRBV5-1 to TRBJ2-1, with TRBD2 matching over 8 bases. The sample taken for sequencing was memory CD8+ T cells sorted from blood. The sample's subset: CD45RO+ cells pooled with CCR7-negative TemRA cells. This TCR was sampled from a man between 18 and 35 years old in good health. CDR3 in DNA: TGCGCCAGCAGCTATTCCCAGCGGGGGCCCGGTGAGCAGTTCTTC. Residues: CASSYSQRGPGEQFF.